This TCR beta chain was recovered during a study of shared clonotypes between healthy human individuals. General study results and limits: Limitation of the genetic and exposure-history diversity represented came from the few donors.

Germline-derived CDR1 and CDR2 are MGHRA and YSYEKL. The CDR3 sequence is 18 residues long. V lost 2 bases and J lost 7, with 23 bases in between. As for this clone: As yet, its antigen is unknown.

Running of the assay took place at deep level. Generated by immunoSEQ multiplex PCR, the TCRdb table keeps only in-frame clones and is missing some. The sample has roughly 1,000,000 clones, around 82% seen once. V is TRBV4-1 and J is TRBJ2-2; a weak D match, TRBD1 (7 bases). Input material: memory CD4+ T cells from PBMCs. Sample subset: CD45RA-negative fraction. The sequence was obtained from a man aged 18 to 29 in good health. Some clones in this sample may be carry-over from other donors' samples. The CDR3 region has the DNA TGCGCCAGCAGCCAAAGGGTTTGGCAGGGGGGTATTGGCGGGGAGCTGTTTTTT. This codes for CASSQRVWQGGIGGELFF.